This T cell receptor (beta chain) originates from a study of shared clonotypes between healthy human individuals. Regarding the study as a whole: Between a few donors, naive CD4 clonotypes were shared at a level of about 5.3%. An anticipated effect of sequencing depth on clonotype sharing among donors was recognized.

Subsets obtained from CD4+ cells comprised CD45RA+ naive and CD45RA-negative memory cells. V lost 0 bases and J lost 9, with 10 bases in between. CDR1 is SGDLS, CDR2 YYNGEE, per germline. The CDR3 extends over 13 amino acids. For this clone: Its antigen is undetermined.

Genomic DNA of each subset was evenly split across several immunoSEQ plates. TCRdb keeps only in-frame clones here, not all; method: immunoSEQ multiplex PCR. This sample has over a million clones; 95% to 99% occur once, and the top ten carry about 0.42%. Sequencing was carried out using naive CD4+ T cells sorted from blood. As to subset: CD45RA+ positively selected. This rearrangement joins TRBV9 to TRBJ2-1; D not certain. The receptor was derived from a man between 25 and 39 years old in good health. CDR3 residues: CASSVDLVVEQFF. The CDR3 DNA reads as TGTGCCAGCAGCGTAGATTTAGTAGTTGAGCAGTTCTTC.